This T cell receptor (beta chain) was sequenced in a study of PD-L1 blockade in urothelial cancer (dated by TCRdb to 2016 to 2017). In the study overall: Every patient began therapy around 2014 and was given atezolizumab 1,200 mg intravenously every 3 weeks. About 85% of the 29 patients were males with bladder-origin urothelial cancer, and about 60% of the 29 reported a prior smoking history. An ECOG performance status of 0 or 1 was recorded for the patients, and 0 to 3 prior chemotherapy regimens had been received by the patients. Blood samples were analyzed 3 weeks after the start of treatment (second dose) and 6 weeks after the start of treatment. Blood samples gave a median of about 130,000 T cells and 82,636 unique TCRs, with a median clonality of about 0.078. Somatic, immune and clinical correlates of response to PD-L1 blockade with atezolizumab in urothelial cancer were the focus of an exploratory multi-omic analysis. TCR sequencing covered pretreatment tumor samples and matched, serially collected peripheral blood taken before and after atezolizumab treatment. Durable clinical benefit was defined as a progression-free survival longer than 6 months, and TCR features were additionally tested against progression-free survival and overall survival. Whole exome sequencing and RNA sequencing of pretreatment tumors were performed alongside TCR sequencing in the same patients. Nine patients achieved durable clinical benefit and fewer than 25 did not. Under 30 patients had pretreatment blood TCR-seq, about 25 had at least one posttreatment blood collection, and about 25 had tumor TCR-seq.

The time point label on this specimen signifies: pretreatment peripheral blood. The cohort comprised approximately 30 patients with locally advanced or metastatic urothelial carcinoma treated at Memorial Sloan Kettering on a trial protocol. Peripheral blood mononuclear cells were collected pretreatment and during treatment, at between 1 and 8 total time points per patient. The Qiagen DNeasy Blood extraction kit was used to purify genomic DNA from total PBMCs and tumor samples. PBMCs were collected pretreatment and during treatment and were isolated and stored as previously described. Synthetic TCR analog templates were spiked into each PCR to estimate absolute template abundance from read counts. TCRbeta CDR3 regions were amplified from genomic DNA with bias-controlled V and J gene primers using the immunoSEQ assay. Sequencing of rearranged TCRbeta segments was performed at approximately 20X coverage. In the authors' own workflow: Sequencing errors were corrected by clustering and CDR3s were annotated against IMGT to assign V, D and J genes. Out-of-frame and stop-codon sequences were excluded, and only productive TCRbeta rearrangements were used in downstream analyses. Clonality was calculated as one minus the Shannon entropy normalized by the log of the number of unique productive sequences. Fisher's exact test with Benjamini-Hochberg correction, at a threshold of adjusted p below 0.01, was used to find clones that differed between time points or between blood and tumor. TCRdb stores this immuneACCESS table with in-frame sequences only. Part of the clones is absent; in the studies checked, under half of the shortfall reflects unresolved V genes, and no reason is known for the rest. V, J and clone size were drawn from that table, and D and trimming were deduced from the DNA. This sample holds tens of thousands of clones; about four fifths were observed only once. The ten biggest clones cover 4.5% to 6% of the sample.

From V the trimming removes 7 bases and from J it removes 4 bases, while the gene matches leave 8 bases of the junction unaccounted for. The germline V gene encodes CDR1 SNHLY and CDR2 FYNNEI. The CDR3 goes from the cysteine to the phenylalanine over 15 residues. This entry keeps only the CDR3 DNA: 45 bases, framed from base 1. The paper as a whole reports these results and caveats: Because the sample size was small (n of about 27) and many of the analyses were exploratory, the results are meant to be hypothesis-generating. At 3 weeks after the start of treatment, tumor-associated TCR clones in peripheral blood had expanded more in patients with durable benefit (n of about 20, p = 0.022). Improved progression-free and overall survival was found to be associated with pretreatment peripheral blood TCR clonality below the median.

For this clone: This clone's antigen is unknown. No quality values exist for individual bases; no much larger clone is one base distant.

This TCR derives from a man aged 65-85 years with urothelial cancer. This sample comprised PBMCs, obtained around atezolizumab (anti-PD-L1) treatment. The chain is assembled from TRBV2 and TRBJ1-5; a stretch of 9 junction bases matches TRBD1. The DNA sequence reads TGTGCCAGCACCACCGGGACAGGGAGGAATCAGCCCCAGCATTTT. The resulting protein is CASTTGTGRNQPQHF.